This TCR beta chain was sequenced for a study of blood T cell repertoires in COVID-19. In the authors' workflow: From reference gene primer amplification, estimates of nucleated cell counts were derived. Produced via immunoSEQ multiplex PCR; TCRdb's table is partial and in-frame only. That table is the source of V, J and clone size, and D and trimming were worked out from the DNA. The table records approximately 140,000 clones, roughly 86% of them present only once. This clone was observed a few times. V was clipped by 2 bases and J by 6 bases; unmatched bases: 8. Germline values: CDR1 LNHNV, CDR2 YYDKDF (reference sequence). This CDR3 has 15 residues.

The clonotype originates from a human donor with acute or convalescent COVID-19. The donor label of this sample is uncertain. Specimen: peripheral blood. The V and J genes are TRBV15 and TRBJ1-2; 8 bases align to TRBD1. As DNA, the CDR3 is TGTGCCACCAGCAGATCCCAGGGGGCGCAGGATGGCTACACCTTC. This encodes CATSRSQGAQDGYTF.